This section outlines one TCR beta chain sequence together with its context. Its antigen is still unknown. The data derive from a study of OX40 agonist ivuxolimab in advanced cancers. Study-wide findings and caveats: Among expanded peripheral T cells, antigen specificity went undetermined. The study found that CD8+ T cells averaged more expanded clones than CD4+. Clonal expansion by week 6 occurred in CD4+ and CD8+ blood T cells (at 0.1 to 3.0 mg/kg).

TCRdb keeps only in-frame clones here, not all; method: immunoSEQ multiplex PCR. The profile covers 13,000 to 15,000 clones, with 80% appearing a single time and approximately 18% taken by the ten largest. Germline lookup yields CDR1 SEHNR and CDR2 FQNEAQ (reference sequence). This CDR3 is built from 12 residues. The material sequenced was CD4+ or CD8+ T cells sorted from blood, taken in a trial of the OX40 agonist ivuxolimab. This chain links TRBV7-9 with TRBJ2-2; 7 bases map to TRBD2. This TCR was recovered from an adult with an advanced solid tumor such as melanoma, head and neck, liver or kidney cancer. The CDR3, as DNA: TGTACCACGGGAGGGAACACCGGGGAGCTGTTTTTT. Encoded protein: CTTGGNTGELFF.